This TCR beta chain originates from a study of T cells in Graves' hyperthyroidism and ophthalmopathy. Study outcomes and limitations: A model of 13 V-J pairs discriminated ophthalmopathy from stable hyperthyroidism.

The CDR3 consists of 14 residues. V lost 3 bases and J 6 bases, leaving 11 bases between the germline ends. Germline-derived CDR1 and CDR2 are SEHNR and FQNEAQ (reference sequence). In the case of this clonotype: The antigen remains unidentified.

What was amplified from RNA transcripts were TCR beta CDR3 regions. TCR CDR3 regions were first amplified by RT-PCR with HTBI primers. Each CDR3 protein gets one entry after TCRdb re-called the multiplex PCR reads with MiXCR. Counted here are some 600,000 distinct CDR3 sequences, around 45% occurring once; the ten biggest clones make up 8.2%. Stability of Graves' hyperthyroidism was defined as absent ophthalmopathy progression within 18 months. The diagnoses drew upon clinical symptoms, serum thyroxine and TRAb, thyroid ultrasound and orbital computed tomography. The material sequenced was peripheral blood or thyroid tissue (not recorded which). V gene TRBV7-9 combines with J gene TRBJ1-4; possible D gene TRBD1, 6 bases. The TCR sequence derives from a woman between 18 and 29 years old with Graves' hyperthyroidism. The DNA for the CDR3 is TGTGCCAGCAGCTTTACAAGGACAGATGAAAAACTGTTTTTT. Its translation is CASSFTRTDEKLFF. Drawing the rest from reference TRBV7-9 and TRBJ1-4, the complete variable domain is DTGVSQNPRHKITKRGQNVTFRCDPISEHNRLYWYRQTLGQGPEFLTYFQNEAQLEKSRLLSDRFSAERPKGSFSTLEIQRTEQGDSAMYLCASSFTRTDEKLFFGSGTQLSVL.